Listed below are T cell receptor beta chains from one sample, sequenced in a study of cytomegalovirus exposure and HLA in healthy donors. Profiling relied on immunoSEQ multiplex PCR, and the TCRdb table lists in-frame clones only, not all of them. The table shows 150,000 to 200,000 clones, with over 70% occurring only once. The sequenced sample consisted of PBMCs. These receptors all stem from a woman in her thirties or forties in good health and CMV-seropositive. Each CDR3 is given with its conserved first and last residue. A D gene is named only where the DNA matches it firmly. For some rows the clone size is stated as once, few or many, or as a class when expanded; others skip it.

CDR3aa,CDR3nt,j_gene,v_gene,abundance,d_gene
CASSYSAGSNEQYF,TGTGCCAGCAGTTACTCGGCGGGGAGCAACGAGCAGTACTTC,TRBJ2-7,TRBV6-6,-,-
CASSLGGQGERETQYF,TGTGCCAGCAGCTTGGGGGGACAGGGGGAGAGGGAGACCCAGTACTTC,TRBJ2-5,TRBV5-4,once,TRBD1
CASSSGQLYNEQFF,TGCGCCAGCAGCTCGGGACAACTTTACAATGAGCAGTTCTTC,TRBJ2-1,TRBV5-1,-,-
CASSLWGTRGGPTDTQYF,TGTGCCAGCAGCTTGTGGGGAACTCGGGGGGGCCCCACAGATACGCAGTATTTT,TRBJ2-3,TRBV5-6,once,TRBD2
CASSPWEISYEQYF,TGTGCCAGCAGCCCCTGGGAGATTTCCTACGAGCAGTACTTC,TRBJ2-7,TRBV5-8,-,-
CASSIDHRGNEQYF,TGTGCCAGTAGTATAGATCATAGGGGAAACGAGCAGTACTTC,TRBJ2-7,TRBV19,-,-
CASSLTLAGAQETQYF,TGCGCCAGCAGCCTTACCTTAGCGGGGGCACAAGAGACCCAGTACTTC,TRBJ2-5,TRBV4-3,once,TRBD2
CASSKQGVGTEAFF,TGTGCCAGCAGCAAACAGGGTGTAGGTACTGAAGCTTTCTTT,TRBJ1-1,TRBV7-2,-,-
CAISESWSKSYEQYF,TGTGCCATCAGTGAGTCATGGAGTAAATCCTACGAGCAGTACTTC,TRBJ2-7,TRBV10-3,-,-
CAWGTAGEQFF,TGTGCCTGGGGGACTGCTGGTGAGCAGTTCTTC,TRBJ2-1,TRBV30,once,-
CSSSTIADTQYF,TGTTCCAGCAGCACTATAGCAGATACGCAGTATTTT,TRBJ2-3,TRBV7-9,-,-
CASSQDYGGTNYGYTF,TGCGCCAGCAGCCAAGATTACGGGGGAACTAACTATGGCTACACCTTC,TRBJ1-2,TRBV4-3,-,-
CASRAGGPYEQYF,TGTGCCAGCAGGGCAGGGGGACCCTACGAGCAGTACTTC,TRBJ2-7,TRBV6-6,-,TRBD1
CASRQGNYGYTF,TGTGCCAGTAGGCAGGGGAACTATGGCTACACCTTC,TRBJ1-2,TRBV19,-,-
CASSGSGTGYEKLFF,TGTGCCAGTAGTGGCTCGGGGACAGGGTACGAAAAACTGTTTTTT,TRBJ1-4,TRBV19,-,TRBD1
CASSPPSGAEAFF,TGTGCCAGCAGCCCACCCTCGGGGGCTGAAGCTTTCTTT,TRBJ1-1,TRBV5-4,few,-